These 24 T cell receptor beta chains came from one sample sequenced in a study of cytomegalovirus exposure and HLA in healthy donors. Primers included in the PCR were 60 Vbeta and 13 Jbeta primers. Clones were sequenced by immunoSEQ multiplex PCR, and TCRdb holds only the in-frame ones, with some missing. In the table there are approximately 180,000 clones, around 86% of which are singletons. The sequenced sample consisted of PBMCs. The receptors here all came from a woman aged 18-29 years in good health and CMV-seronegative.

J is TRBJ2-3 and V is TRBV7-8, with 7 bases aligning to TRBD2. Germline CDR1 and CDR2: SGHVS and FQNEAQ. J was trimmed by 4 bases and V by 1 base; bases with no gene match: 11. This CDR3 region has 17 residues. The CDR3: CASSLVGGGIYADTQYF. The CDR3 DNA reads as TGTGCCAGCAGCTTAGTTGGGGGGGGGATTTACGCAGATACGCAGTATTTT.

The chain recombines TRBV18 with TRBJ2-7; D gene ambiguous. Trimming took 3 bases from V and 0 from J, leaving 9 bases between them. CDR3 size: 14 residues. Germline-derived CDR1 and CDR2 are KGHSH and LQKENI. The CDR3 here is CASSPRLSSYEQYF. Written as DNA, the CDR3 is TGTGCCAGCTCACCTCGACTCAGCTCCTACGAGCAGTACTTC.

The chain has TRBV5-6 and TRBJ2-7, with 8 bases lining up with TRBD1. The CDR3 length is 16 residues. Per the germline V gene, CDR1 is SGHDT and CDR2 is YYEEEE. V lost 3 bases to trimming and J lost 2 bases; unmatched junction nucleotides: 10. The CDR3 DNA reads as TGTGCCAGCAGCTCGGGGCCAGGGGGCTACACCTACGAGCAGTACTTC. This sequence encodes CASSSGPGGYTYEQYF.

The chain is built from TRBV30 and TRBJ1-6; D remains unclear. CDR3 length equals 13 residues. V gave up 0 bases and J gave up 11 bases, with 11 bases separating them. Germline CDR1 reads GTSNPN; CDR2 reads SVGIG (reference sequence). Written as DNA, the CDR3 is TGTGCCTGGAGTGTGGAGTTCCCGGCACCCCTCCACTTT. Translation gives CAWSVEFPAPLHF.

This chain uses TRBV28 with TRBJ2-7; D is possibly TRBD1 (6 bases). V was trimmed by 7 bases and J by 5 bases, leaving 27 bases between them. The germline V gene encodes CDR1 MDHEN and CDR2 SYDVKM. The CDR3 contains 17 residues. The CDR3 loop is CASTIAGARQGKNEQYF. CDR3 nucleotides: TGTGCCAGCACGATTGCCGGGGCTCGGCAGGGGAAGAACGAGCAGTACTTC.

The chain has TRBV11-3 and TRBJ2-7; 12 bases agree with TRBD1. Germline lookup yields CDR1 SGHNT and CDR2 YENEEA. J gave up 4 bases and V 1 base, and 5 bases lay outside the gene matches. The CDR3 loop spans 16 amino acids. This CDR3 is CASSLGDRGRGYEQYF. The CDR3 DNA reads TGTGCCAGCAGCTTAGGGGACAGGGGGCGCGGGTACGAGCAGTACTTC.

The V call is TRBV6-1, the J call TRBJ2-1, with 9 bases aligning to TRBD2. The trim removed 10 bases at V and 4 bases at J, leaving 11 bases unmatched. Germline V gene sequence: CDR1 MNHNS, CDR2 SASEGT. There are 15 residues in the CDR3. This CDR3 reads CATSEGLANYNEQFF. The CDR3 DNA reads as TGTGCCACCTCCGAAGGACTAGCGAATTACAATGAGCAGTTCTTC.

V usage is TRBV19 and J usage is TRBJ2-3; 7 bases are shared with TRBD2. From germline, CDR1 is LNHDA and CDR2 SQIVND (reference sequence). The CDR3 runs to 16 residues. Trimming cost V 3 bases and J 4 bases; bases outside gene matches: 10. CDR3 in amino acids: CASSIRAGNPPDTQYF. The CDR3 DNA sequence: TGTGCCAGTAGTATCCGAGCGGGGAACCCCCCAGATACGCAGTATTTT. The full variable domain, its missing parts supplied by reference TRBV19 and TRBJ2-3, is DGGITQSPKYLFRKEGQNVTLSCEQNLNHDAMYWYRQDPGQGLRLIYYSQIVNDFQKGDIAEGYSVSREKKESFPLTVTSAQKNPTAFYLCASSIRAGNPPDTQYFGPGTRLTVL.

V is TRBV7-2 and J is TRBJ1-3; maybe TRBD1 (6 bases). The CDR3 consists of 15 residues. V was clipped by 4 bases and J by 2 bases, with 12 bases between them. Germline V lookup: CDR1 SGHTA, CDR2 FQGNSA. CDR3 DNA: TGTGCCAGCAGCTGGAGAGGGGGGGCTGGAAACACCATATATTTT. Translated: CASSWRGGAGNTIYF.

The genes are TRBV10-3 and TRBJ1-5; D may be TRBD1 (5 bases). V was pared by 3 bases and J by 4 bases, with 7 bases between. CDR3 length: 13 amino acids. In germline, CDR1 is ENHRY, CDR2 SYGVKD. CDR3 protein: CAISEGVNQPQHF. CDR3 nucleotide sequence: TGTGCCATCAGTGAAGGGGTTAATCAGCCCCAGCATTTT.

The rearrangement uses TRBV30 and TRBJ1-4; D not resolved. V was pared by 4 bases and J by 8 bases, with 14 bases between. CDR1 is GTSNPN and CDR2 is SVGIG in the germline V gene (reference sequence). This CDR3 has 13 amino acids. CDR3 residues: CAWNAVLGEKLFF. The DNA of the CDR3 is TGTGCCTGGAACGCTGTGCTAGGAGAAAAACTGTTTTTT.

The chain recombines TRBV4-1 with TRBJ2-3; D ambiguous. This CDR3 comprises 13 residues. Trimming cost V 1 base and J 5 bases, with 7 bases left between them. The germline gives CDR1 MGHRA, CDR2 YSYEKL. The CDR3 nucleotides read TGCGCCAGCAGCCAAGTGTCGGGAGATACGCAGTATTTT. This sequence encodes CASSQVSGDTQYF.

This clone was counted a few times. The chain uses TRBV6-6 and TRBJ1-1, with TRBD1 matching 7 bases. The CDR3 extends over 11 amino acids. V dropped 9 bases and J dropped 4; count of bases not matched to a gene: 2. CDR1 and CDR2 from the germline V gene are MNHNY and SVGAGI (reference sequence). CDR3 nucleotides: TGTGCCAGTTACAGGGGCACTGAAGCTTTCTTT. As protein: CASYRGTEAFF.

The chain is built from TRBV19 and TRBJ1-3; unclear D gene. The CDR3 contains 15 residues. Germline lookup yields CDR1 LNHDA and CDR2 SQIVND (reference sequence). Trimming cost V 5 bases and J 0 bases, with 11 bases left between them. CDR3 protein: CASSDTQSSGNTIYF. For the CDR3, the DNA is TGTGCCAGTAGTGACACTCAGAGCTCTGGAAACACCATATATTTT.

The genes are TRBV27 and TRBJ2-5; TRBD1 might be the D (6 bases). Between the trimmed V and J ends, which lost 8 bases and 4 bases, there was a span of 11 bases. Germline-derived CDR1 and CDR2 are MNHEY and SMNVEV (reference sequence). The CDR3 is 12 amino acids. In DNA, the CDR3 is TGTGCCAGCCCCGGACAGTTAGAGACCCAGTACTTC. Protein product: CASPGQLETQYF.

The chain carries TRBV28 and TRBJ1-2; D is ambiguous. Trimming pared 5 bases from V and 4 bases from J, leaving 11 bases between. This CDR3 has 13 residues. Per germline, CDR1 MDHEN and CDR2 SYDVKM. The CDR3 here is CASSPPGRYGYTF. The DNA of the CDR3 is TGTGCCAGCAGTCCACCGGGTCGCTATGGCTACACCTTC.

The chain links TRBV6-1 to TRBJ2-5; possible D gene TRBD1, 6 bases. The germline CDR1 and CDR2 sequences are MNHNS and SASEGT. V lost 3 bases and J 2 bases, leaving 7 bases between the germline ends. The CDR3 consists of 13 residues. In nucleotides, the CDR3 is TGTGCCAGCAGTGACAGGGGTCAAGAGACCCAGTACTTC. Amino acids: CASSDRGQETQYF.

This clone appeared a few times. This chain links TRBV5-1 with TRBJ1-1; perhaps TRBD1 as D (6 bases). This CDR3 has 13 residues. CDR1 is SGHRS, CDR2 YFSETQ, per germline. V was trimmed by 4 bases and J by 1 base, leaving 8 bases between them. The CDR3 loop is CASSTGTNTEAFF. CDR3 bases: TGCGCCAGCAGCACAGGGACGAACACTGAAGCTTTCTTT. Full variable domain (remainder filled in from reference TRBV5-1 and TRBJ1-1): KAGVTQTPRYLIKTRGQQVTLSCSPISGHRSVSWYQQTPGQGLQFLFEYFSETQRNKGNFPGRFSGRQFSNSRSEMNVSTLELGDSALYLCASSTGTNTEAFFGQGTRLTVV.

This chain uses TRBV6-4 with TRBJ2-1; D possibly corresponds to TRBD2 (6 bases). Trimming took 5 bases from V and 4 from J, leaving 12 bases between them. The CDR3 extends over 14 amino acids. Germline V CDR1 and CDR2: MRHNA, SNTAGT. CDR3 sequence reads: CASSTGEDYNEQFF. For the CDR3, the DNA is TGTGCCAGCAGTACGGGAGAGGATTACAATGAGCAGTTCTTC.

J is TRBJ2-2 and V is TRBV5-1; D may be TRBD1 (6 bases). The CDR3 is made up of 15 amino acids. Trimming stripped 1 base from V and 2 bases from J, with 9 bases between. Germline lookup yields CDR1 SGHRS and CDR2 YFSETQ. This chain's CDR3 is CASSLRTDNTGELFF. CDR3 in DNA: TGCGCCAGCAGCTTGAGGACAGATAACACCGGGGAGCTGTTTTTT. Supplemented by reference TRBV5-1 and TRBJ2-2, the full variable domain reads KAGVTQTPRYLIKTRGQQVTLSCSPISGHRSVSWYQQTPGQGLQFLFEYFSETQRNKGNFPGRFSGRQFSNSRSEMNVSTLELGDSALYLCASSLRTDNTGELFFGEGSRLTVL.

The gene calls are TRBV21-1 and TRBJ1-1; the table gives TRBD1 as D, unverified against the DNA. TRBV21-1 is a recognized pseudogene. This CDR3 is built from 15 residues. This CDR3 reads CASSTYQGENTEAFF. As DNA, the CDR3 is TGTGCCAGCAGTACCTATCAGGGGGAAAACACTGAAGCTTTCTTT.

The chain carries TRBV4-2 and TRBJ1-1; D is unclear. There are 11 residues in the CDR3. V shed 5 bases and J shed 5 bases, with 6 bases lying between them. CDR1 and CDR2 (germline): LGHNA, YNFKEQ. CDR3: CASSTGTEAFF. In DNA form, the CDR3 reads TGTGCCAGCAGCACCGGGACTGAAGCTTTCTTT.

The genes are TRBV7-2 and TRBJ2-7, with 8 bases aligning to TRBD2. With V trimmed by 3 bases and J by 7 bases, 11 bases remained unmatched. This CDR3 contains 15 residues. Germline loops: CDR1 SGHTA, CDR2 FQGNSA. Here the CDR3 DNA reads TGTGCCAGCAGCTTCGGGACTAGTGGTTTCTCTGAGCAGTACTTC. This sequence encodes CASSFGTSGFSEQYF.

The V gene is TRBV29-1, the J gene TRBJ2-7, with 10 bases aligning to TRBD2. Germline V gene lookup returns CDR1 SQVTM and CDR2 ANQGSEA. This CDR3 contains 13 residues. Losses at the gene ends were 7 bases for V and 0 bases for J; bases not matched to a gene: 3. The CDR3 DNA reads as TGCAGCGCATCTAGCGGGAGCTCCTACGAGCAGTACTTC. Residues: CSASSGSSYEQYF.